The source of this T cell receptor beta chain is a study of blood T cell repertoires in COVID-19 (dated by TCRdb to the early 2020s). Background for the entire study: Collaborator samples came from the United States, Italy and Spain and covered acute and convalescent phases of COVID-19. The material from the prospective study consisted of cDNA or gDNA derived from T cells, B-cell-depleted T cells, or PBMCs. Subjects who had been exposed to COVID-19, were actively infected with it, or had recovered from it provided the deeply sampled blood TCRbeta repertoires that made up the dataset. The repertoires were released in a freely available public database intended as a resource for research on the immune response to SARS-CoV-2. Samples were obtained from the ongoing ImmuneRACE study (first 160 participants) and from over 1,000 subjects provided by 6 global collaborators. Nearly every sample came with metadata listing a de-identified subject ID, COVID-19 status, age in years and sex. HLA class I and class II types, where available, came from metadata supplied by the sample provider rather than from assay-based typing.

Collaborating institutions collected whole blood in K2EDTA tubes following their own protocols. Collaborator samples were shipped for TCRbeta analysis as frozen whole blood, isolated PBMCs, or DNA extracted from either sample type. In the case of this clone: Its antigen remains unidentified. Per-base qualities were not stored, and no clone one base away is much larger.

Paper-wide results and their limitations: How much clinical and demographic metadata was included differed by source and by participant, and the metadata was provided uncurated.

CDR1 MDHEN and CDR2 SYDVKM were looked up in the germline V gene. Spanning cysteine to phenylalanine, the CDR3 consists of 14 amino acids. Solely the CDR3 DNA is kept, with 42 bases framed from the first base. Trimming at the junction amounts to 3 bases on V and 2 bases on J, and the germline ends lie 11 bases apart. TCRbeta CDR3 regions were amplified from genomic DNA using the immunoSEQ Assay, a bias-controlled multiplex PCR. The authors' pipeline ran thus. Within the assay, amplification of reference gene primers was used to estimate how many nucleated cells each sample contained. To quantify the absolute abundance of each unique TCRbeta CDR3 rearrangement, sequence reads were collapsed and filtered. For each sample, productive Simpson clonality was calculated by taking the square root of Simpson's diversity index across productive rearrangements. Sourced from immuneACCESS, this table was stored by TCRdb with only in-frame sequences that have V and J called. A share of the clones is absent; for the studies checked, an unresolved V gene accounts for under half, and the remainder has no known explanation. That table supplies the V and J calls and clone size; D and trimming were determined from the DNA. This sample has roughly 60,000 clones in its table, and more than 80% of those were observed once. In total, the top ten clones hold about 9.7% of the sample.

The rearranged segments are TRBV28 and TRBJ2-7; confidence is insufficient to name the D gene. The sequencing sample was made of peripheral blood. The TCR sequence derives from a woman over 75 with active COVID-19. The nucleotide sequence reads TGTGCCAGCAGTTTCACCGGGTCCACCTACGAGCAGTACTTC. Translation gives CASSFTGSTYEQYF. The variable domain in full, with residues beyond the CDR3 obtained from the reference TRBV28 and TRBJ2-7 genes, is DVKVTQSSRYLVKRTGEKVFLECVQDMDHENMFWYRQDPGLGLRLIYFSYDVKMKEKGDIPEGYSVSREKKERFSLILESASTNQTSMYLCASSFTGSTYEQYFGPGTRLTVT.